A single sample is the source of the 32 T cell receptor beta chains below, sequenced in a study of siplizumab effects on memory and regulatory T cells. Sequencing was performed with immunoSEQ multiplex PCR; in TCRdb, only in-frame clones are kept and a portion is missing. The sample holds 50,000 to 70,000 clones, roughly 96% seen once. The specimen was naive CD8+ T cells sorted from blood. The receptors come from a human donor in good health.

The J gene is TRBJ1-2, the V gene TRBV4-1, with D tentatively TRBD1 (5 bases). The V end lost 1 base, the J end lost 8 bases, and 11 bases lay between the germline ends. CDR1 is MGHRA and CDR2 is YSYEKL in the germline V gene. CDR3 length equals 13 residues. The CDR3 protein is CASSQGQTGGYTF. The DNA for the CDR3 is TGCGCCAGCAGCCAAGGACAGACGGGGGGCTACACCTTC.

The CDR3 protein is CASSPGHLYEQYF. The CDR3 coding sequence is TGTGCCAGCAGTCCGGGACACCTCTACGAGCAGTACTTC. The chain employs TRBV11-2 and TRBJ2-7; maybe TRBD1 (6 bases). V lost 6 bases, J lost 3 bases, and 12 bases lay in between. CDR1 SGHAT and CDR2 FQNNGV come from the germline V gene. The CDR3 covers 13 residues. Drawing the rest from reference TRBV11-2 and TRBJ2-7, the complete variable domain is EAGVAQSPRYKIIEKRQSVAFWCNPISGHATLYWYQQILGQGPKLLIQFQNNGVVDDSQLPKDRFSAERLKGVDSTLKIQPAKLEDSAVYLCASSPGHLYEQYFGPGTRLTVT.

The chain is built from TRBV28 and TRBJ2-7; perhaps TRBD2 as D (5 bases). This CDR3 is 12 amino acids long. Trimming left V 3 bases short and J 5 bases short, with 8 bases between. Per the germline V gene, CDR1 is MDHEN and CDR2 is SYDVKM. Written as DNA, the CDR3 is TGTGCCAGCAGTTTGCCCGGGAACGAGCAGTACTTC. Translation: CASSLPGNEQYF. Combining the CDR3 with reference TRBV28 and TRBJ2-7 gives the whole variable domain DVKVTQSSRYLVKRTGEKVFLECVQDMDHENMFWYRQDPGLGLRLIYFSYDVKMKEKGDIPEGYSVSREKKERFSLILESASTNQTSMYLCASSLPGNEQYFGPGTRLTVT.

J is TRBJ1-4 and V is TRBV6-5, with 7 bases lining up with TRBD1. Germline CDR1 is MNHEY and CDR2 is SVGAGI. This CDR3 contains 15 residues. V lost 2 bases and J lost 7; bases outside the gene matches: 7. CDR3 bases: TGTGCCAGCAGTTACGGGACAGCACAGGGTGAAAAACTGTTTTTT. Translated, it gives CASSYGTAQGEKLFF.

The CDR3: CASRSGWSSYNEQFF. The CDR3 DNA reads as TGTGCCAGCAGGTCAGGTTGGAGCTCCTACAATGAGCAGTTCTTC. V is TRBV6-5 and J is TRBJ2-1, with unresolved D. V lost 6 bases, J lost 0 bases, and 12 bases lay in between. There are 15 residues in the CDR3. CDR1 is MNHEY and CDR2 is SVGAGI in the germline V gene.

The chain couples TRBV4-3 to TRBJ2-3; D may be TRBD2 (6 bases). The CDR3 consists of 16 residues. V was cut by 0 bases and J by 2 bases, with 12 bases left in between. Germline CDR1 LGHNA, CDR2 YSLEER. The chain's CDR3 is CASSQDWGGNTDTQYF. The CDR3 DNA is TGCGCCAGCAGCCAAGATTGGGGCGGGAACACAGATACGCAGTATTTT.

The DNA for the CDR3 is TGTGCCAGCAGCTTAGGCGCTGGGACAGGGGCCCCCTATGGCTACACCTTC. It yields the protein CASSLGAGTGAPYGYTF. V is TRBV13 and J is TRBJ1-2; TRBD1 aligns across 10 bases. The CDR3 contains 17 residues. The ends lost 0 bases at V and 4 bases at J; junction bases unmatched: 8. Germline values: CDR1 PRHDT, CDR2 FYEKMQ (reference sequence).

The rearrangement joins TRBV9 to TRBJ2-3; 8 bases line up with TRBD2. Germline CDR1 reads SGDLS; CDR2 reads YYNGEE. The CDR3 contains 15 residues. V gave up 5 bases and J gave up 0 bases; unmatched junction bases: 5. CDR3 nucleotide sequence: TGTGCCAGCAGACCCGGGGGGGCTAGCACAGATACGCAGTATTTT. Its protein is CASRPGGASTDTQYF.

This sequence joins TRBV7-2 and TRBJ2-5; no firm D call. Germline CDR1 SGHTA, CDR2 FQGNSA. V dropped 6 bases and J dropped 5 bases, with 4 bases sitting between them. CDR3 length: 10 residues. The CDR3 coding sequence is TGTGCCAGCAGAGGCGAGACCCAGTACTTC. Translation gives CASRGETQYF.

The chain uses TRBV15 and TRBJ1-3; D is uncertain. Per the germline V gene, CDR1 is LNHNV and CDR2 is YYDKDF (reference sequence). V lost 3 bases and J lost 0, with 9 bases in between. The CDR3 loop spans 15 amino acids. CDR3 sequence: CATSSGVLSGNTIYF. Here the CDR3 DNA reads TGTGCCACCAGCAGTGGAGTCCTCTCTGGAAACACCATATATTTT. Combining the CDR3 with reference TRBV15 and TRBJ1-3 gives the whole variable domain DAMVIQNPRYQVTQFGKPVTLSCSQTLNHNVMYWYQQKSSQAPKLLFHYYDKDFNNEADTPDNFQSRRPNTSFCFLDIRSPGLGDTAMYLCATSSGVLSGNTIYFGEGSWLTVV.

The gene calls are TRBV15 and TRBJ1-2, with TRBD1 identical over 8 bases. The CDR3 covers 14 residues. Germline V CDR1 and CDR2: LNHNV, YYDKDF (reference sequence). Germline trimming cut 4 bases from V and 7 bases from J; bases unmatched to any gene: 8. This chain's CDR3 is CATSTQTGVGGYTF. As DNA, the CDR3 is TGTGCCACCAGCACCCAGACAGGGGTCGGTGGCTACACCTTC. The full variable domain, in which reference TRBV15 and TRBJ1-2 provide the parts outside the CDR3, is DAMVIQNPRYQVTQFGKPVTLSCSQTLNHNVMYWYQQKSSQAPKLLFHYYDKDFNNEADTPDNFQSRRPNTSFCFLDIRSPGLGDTAMYLCATSTQTGVGGYTFGSGTRLTVV.

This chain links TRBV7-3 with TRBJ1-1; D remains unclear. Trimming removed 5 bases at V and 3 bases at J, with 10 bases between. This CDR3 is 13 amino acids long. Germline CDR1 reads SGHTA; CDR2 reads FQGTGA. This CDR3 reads CASSKEGDTEAFF. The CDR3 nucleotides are TGTGCCAGCAGCAAAGAGGGTGACACTGAAGCTTTCTTT.

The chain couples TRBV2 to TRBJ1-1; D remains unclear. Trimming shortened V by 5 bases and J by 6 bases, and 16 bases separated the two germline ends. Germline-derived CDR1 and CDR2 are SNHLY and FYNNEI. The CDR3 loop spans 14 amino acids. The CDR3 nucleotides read TGTGCCAGCAGTTCGGACGGCGGGTACGCTGAAGCTTTCTTT. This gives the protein CASSSDGGYAEAFF.

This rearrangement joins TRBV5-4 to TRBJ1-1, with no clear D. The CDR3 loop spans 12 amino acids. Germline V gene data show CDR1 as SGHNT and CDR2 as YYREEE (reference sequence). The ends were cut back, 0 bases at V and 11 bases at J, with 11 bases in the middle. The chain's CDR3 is CASSLGEEEAFF. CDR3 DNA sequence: TGTGCCAGCAGCTTGGGGGAAGAGGAGGCTTTCTTT. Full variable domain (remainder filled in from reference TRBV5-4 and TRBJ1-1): ETGVTQSPTHLIKTRGQQVTLRCSSQSGHNTVSWYQQALGQGPQFIFQYYREEENGRGNFPPRFSGLQFPNYSSELNVNALELDDSALYLCASSLGEEEAFFGQGTRLTVV.

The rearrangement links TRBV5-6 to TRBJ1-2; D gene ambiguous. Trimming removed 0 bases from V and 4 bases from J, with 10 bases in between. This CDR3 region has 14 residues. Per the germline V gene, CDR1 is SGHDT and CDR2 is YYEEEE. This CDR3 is CASSLEEGLYGYTF. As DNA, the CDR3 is TGTGCCAGCAGCTTGGAAGAAGGTCTCTATGGCTACACCTTC.

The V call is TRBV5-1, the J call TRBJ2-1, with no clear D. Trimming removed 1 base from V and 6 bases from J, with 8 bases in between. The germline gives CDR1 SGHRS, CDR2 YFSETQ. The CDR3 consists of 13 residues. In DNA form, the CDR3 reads TGCGCCAGCAGCTTGACGGTTTCCAATGAGCAGTTCTTC. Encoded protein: CASSLTVSNEQFF.

DNA of the CDR3: TGCGCCAGCAGTCATCTTAAGGAGGTAGAGACCCAGTACTTC. This codes for CASSHLKEVETQYF. This chain links TRBV23-1 with TRBJ2-5; possibly TRBD2 for D (5 bases). TRBV23-1 is given ORF status, its function remaining uncertain. V lost 3 bases, J lost 4 bases, and 12 bases lay in between. This CDR3 has 14 amino acids.

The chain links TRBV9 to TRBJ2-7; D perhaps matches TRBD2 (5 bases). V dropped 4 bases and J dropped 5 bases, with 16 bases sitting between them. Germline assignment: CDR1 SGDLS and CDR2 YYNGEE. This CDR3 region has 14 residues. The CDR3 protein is CASSFRTGWDEQYF. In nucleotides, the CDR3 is TGTGCCAGCAGCTTTCGGACTGGATGGGACGAGCAGTACTTC.

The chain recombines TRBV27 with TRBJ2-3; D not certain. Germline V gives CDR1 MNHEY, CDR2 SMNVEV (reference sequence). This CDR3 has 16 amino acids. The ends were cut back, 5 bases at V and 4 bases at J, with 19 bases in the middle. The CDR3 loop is CASSHREVNVADTQYF. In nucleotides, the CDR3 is TGTGCCAGCAGTCACCGAGAGGTAAACGTTGCAGATACGCAGTATTTT.

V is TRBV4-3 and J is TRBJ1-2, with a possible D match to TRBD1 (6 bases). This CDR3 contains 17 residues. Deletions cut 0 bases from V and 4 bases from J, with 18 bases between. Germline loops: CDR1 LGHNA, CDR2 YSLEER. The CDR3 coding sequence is TGCGCCAGCAGCCAAGATCGGAGGGGGGGCTTGCTCTATGGCTACACCTTC. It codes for CASSQDRRGGLLYGYTF.

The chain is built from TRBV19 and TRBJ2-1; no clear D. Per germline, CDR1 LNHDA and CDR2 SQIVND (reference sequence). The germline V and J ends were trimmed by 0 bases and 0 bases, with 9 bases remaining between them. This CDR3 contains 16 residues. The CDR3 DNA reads TGTGCCAGTAGTATAGACTTCCCGAGCTCCTACAATGAGCAGTTCTTC. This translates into CASSIDFPSSYNEQFF.

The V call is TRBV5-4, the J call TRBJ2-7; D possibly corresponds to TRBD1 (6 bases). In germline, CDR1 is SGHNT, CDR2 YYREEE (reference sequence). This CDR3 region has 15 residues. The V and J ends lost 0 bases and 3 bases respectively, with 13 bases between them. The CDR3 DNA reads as TGTGCCAGCAGCTTGGTAGGGACACCAGACTACGAGCAGTACTTC. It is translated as CASSLVGTPDYEQYF.

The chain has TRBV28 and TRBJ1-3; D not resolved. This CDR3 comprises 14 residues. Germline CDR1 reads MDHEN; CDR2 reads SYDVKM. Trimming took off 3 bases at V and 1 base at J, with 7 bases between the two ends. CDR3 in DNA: TGTGCCAGCAGTTTGAGTTATTCTGGAAACACCATATATTTT. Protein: CASSLSYSGNTIYF.

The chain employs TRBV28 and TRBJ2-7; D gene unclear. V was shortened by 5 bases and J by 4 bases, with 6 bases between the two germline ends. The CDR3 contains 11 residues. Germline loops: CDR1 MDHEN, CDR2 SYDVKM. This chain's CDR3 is CASSRAYEQYF. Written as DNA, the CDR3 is TGTGCCAGCAGTAGAGCTTACGAGCAGTACTTC.

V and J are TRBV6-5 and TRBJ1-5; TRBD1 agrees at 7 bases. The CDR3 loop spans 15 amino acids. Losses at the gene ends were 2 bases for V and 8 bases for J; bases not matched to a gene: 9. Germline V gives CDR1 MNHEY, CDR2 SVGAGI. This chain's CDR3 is CASSYDPQGMEPQHF. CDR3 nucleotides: TGTGCCAGCAGTTACGACCCACAGGGGATGGAGCCCCAGCATTTT.

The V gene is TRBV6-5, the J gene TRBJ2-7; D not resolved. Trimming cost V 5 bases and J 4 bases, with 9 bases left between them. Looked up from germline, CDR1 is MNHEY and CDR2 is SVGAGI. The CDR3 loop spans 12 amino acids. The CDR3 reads CASSPTVYEQYF. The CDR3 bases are TGTGCCAGCAGTCCGACGGTTTACGAGCAGTACTTC.

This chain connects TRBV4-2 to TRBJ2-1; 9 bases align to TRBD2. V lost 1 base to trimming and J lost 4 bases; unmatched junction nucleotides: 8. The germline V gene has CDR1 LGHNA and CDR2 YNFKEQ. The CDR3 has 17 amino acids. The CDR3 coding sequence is TGTGCCAGCAGCCAAGCTACAAGCGGGGGGTCATACAATGAGCAGTTCTTC. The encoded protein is CASSQATSGGSYNEQFF.

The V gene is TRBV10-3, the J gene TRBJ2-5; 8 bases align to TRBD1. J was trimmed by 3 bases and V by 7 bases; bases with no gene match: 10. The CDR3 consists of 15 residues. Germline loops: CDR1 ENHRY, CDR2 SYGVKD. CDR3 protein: CAITKFPGQEETQYF. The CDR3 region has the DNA TGTGCCATCACTAAGTTTCCGGGACAGGAAGAGACCCAGTACTTC.

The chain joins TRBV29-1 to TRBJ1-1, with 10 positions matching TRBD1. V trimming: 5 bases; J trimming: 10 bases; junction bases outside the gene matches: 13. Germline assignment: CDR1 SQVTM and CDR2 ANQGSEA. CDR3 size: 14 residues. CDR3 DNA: TGCAGCGTTTTAGGCGGGAGACAGGGGGCGGTAGCTTTCTTT. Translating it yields CSVLGGRQGAVAFF.

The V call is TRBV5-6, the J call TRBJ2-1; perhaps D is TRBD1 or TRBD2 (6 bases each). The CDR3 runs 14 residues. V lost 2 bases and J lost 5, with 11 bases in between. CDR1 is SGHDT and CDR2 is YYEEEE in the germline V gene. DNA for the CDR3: TGTGCCAGCAGCTTCGGGGGCACTAACAATGAGCAGTTCTTC. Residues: CASSFGGTNNEQFF.

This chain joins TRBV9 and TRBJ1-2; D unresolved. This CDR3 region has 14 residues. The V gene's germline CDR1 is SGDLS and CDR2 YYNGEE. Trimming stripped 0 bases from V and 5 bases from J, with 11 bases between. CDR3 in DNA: TGTGCCAGCAGCGTAGGTGGGGATATTTATGGCTACACCTTC. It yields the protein CASSVGGDIYGYTF.

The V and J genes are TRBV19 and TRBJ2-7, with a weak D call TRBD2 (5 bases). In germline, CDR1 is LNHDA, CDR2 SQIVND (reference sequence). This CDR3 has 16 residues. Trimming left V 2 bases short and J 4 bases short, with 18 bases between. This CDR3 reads CASSIPDMGEGYEQYF. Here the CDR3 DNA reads TGTGCCAGTAGTATACCGGATATGGGAGAAGGGTACGAGCAGTACTTC.